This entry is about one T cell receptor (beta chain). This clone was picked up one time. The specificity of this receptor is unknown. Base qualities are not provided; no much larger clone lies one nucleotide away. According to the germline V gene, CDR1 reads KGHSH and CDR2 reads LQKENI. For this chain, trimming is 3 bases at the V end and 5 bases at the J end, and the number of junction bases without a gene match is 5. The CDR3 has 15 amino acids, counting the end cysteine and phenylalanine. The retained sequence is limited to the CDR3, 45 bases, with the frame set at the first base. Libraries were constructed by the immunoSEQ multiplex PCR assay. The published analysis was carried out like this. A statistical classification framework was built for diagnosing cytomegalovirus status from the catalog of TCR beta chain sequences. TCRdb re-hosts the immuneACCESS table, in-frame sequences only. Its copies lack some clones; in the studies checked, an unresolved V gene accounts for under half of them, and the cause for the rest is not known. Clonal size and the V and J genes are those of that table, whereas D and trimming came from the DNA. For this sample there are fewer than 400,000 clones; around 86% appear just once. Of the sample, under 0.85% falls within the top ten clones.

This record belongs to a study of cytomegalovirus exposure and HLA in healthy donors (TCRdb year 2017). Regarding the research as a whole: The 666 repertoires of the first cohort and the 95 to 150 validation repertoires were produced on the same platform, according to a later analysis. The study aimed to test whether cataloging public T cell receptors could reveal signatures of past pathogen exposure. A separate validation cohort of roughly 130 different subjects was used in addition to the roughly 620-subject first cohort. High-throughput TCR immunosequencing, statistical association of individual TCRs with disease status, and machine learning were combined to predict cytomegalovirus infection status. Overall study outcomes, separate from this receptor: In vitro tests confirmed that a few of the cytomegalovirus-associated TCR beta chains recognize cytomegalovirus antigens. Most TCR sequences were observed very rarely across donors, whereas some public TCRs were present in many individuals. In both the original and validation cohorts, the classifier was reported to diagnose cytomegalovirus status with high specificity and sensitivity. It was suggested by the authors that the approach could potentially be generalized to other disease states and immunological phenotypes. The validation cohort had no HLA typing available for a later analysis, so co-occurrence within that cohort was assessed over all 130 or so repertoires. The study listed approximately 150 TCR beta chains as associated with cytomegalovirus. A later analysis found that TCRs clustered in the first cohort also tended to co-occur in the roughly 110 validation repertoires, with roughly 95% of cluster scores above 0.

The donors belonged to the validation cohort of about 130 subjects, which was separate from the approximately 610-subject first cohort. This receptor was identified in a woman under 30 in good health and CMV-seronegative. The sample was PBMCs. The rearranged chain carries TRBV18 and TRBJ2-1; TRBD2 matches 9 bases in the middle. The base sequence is TGTGCCAGCTCACCGGGTAGCGGGAGAGACAATGAGCAGTTCTTC. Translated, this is CASSPGSGRDNEQFF.